These 23 T cell receptor beta chains share one sample of origin, sequenced in a study of control samples from healthy donors and cancer patients. Method: immunoSEQ multiplex PCR; TCRdb's copy keeps in-frame clones and lacks some. The repertoire holds over 110,000 clones, with 80% to 90% as singletons. The sample comprised blood. The receptors shown here come from a woman aged 25 to 39 in good health.

The chain links TRBV15 to TRBJ2-1; a weak D match, TRBD2 (6 bases). CDR3 length: 14 residues. The V gene's germline CDR1 is LNHNV and CDR2 YYDKDF (reference sequence). The ends were cut back, 5 bases at V and 10 bases at J, with 18 bases in the middle. CDR3 bases: TGTGCCACCAGCCCGGACACGGGAGAAGGGGAGCAGTTCTTC. It yields the protein CATSPDTGEGEQFF.

CDR3 DNA sequence: TGTGCCAGTAGTATACAGGGATCTCACGAGCAGTACTTC. Its protein product is CASSIQGSHEQYF. The rearrangement uses TRBV19 and TRBJ2-7; maybe TRBD1 (5 bases). The germline CDR1 and CDR2 sequences are LNHDA and SQIVND (reference sequence). The CDR3 loop spans 13 amino acids. Deletions cut 2 bases from V and 5 bases from J, with 10 bases between.

The chain carries TRBV30 and TRBJ2-7; no firm D call. CDR1 is GTSNPN, CDR2 SVGIG, per germline (reference sequence). V gave up 2 bases and J gave up 2 bases, with 7 bases separating them. The CDR3 length is 12 residues. The CDR3 coding sequence is TGTGCCTGGAGTCCCAAAACCTACGAGCAGTACTTC. Its translation: CAWSPKTYEQYF.

CDR3 DNA sequence: TGTGCCAGCAGTGATCTTAGTCTGACCCAGTACTTC. It yields the protein CASSDLSLTQYF. V usage is TRBV2 and J usage is TRBJ2-5; no reliable D call. CDR3 length: 12 residues. Germline V gene sequence: CDR1 SNHLY, CDR2 FYNNEI. Trimming cost V 3 bases and J 7 bases, with 9 bases left between them.

Only one count was recorded for this clone. The chain uses TRBV7-9 and TRBJ2-2, with no clear D. The CDR3 covers 14 residues. V was pared by 1 base and J by 4 bases, with 7 bases between. The germline gives CDR1 SEHNR, CDR2 FQNEAQ (reference sequence). CDR3 sequence: CASSLGISTGELFF. CDR3 sequence (DNA): TGTGCCAGCAGCTTAGGGATCAGCACCGGGGAGCTGTTTTTT.

This chain connects TRBV24-1 to TRBJ2-4, with TRBD1 matching over 7 bases. The CDR3 length is 17 residues. Germline V gene lookup returns CDR1 KGHDR and CDR2 SFDVKD. The J segment lost 3 bases and the V segment lost 4 bases, leaving 11 bases of the junction unmatched. In nucleotides, the CDR3 is TGTGCCACCAGTGAAAGACAGGGTGTTGGGAGCAAAAACATTCAGTACTTC. Encoded protein: CATSERQGVGSKNIQYF.

The chain recombines TRBV19 with TRBJ2-3; the match to TRBD2 covers 7 bases. With V trimmed by 3 bases and J by 2 bases, 8 bases remained unmatched. This CDR3 spans 16 amino acids. CDR1 is LNHDA and CDR2 is SQIVND in the germline V gene (reference sequence). The CDR3 loop is CASSIWGGPFTDTQYF. In nucleotides, the CDR3 is TGTGCCAGTAGTATTTGGGGGGGACCCTTCACAGATACGCAGTATTTT.

This chain connects TRBV11-2 to TRBJ1-5; unclear D gene. CDR3 length: 12 residues. V dropped 2 bases and J dropped 5 bases, with 4 bases sitting between them. CDR1 is SGHAT, CDR2 FQNNGV, per germline. The CDR3 loop is CASSLLDQPQHF. CDR3 sequence (DNA): TGTGCCAGCAGCTTATTGGATCAGCCCCAGCATTTT.

The V and J genes are TRBV5-4 and TRBJ2-1; maybe TRBD1 (7 bases). V dropped 3 bases and J dropped 1 base, with 14 bases sitting between them. CDR3 length equals 16 residues. Germline CDR1 and CDR2: SGHNT and YYREEE (reference sequence). The CDR3 sequence: CASSSLTGRSYNEQFF. The CDR3, as DNA: TGTGCCAGCAGCTCGTTGACAGGGAGGTCCTACAATGAGCAGTTCTTC.

The chain links TRBV11-2 to TRBJ2-2; tentatively, D is TRBD2 (6 bases). This CDR3 contains 14 residues. Per germline, CDR1 SGHAT and CDR2 FQNNGV. V lost 5 bases and J lost 5, with 12 bases in between. In nucleotides, the CDR3 is TGTGCCAGCAGCCCCCGGGAGAGGACCGGGGAGCTGTTTTTT. This gives the protein CASSPRERTGELFF.

This clone was counted between two and nine times. The chain has TRBV7-9 and TRBJ1-3, with D unresolved. The germline V gene has CDR1 SEHNR and CDR2 FQNEAQ (reference sequence). The length of the CDR3 is 13 residues. V was pared by 5 bases and J by 3 bases, with 8 bases between. The chain's CDR3 is CASSILLGNTIYF. Here the CDR3 DNA reads TGTGCCAGCAGCATCCTACTTGGAAACACCATATATTTT.

The chain carries TRBV5-6 and TRBJ2-3; D is unresolved. The CDR3 is 15 residues long. Germline assignment: CDR1 SGHDT and CDR2 YYEEEE. Trimming shortened V by 1 base and J by 0 bases, and 9 bases separated the two germline ends. CDR3 DNA sequence: TGTGCCAGCAGCTTGTGGCGACCTAGCACAGATACGCAGTATTTT. Translated, it gives CASSLWRPSTDTQYF.

This clone was found once. V and J are TRBV5-6 and TRBJ1-1; unclear D gene. V gave up 4 bases and J gave up 2 bases, with 12 bases separating them. CDR1 SGHDT and CDR2 YYEEEE come from the germline V gene. The CDR3 is 14 residues long. CDR3 region: CASSLRTANTEAFF. CDR3 coding DNA: TGTGCCAGCAGCCTGAGGACGGCTAACACTGAAGCTTTCTTT. Together with reference TRBV5-6 and TRBJ1-1, the CDR3 gives the full variable domain: DAGVTQSPTHLIKTRGQQVTLRCSPKSGHDTVSWYQQALGQGPQFIFQYYEEEERQRGNFPDRFSGHQFPNYSSELNVNALLLGDSALYLCASSLRTANTEAFFGQGTRLTVV.

This rearrangement joins TRBV7-2 to TRBJ1-3; D unresolved. Trimming pared 5 bases from V and 3 bases from J, leaving 8 bases between. The CDR3 runs to 13 residues. CDR1 SGHTA and CDR2 FQGNSA come from the germline V gene. CDR3 sequence: CASSLGFGNTIYF. As DNA, the CDR3 is TGTGCCAGCAGCCTAGGATTTGGAAACACCATATATTTT.

The chain recombines TRBV24-1 with TRBJ2-2, with D maybe TRBD1 (5 bases). CDR1 is KGHDR, CDR2 SFDVKD, per germline. The CDR3 spans 15 residues. V was pared by 3 bases and J by 0 bases, with 7 bases between. This chain's CDR3 is CATSDAGPNTGELFF. Written as DNA, the CDR3 is TGTGCCACCAGTGATGCAGGGCCGAACACCGGGGAGCTGTTTTTT.

This sequence joins TRBV6-4 and TRBJ2-1; a weak D match, TRBD1 (5 bases). V was trimmed by 4 bases and J by 2 bases, leaving 12 bases between them. Germline CDR1 MRHNA, CDR2 SNTAGT. There are 15 residues in the CDR3. The CDR3 coding sequence is TGTGCCAGCAGTGTAGAAGGGGCCCCCTACAATGAGCAGTTCTTC. Its protein is CASSVEGAPYNEQFF.

This clone appeared a few times. The gene calls are TRBV7-6 and TRBJ2-1; TRBD2 matches at 13 bases. Germline V CDR1 and CDR2: SGHVS, FNYEAQ. With 1 base clipped from V and 6 bases from J, the junction kept 6 bases outside the gene matches. The length of the CDR3 is 17 residues. In DNA, the CDR3 is TGTGCCAGCAGCTTAGTTGGGACTAGCGGGATGGGCAATGAGCAGTTCTTC. This sequence encodes CASSLVGTSGMGNEQFF.

V usage is TRBV3-1 (or the pseudogene TRBV3-2) and J usage is TRBJ1-2; 7 bases agree with TRBD1. The CDR3 length is 15 residues. The germline gives CDR1 LGHDT, CDR2 YNNKEL (reference sequence). Losses at the gene ends were 1 base for V and 7 bases for J; bases not matched to a gene: 9. CDR3 region: CASSQGSRQGSGYTF. The CDR3 bases are TGTGCCAGCAGCCAAGGTAGCCGACAGGGCTCTGGCTACACCTTC.

The V and J genes are TRBV7-2 and TRBJ1-2; no reliable D call. This CDR3 comprises 14 residues. CDR1 is SGHTA and CDR2 is FQGNSA in the germline V gene. Trimming shortened V by 5 bases and J by 1 base, and 11 bases separated the two germline ends. CDR3 sequence (DNA): TGTGCCAGCAGCCCCAATGGGATTAACTATGGCTACACCTTC. This codes for CASSPNGINYGYTF.

About this clone: At one boundary the junction diverges from the germline segment, which might be a read error. The chain carries TRBV7-7 and TRBJ2-2; D unclear. Germline assignment: CDR1 SSHAT and CDR2 FNYEAQ (reference sequence). CDR3 length: 15 amino acids. The CDR3 region is CASSLDWNGVGELFF. The CDR3 bases are TGTGCTAGCAGCTTAGACTGGAACGGTGTCGGGGAGCTGTTTTTT.

The J gene is TRBJ2-1, the V gene TRBV9; D unclear. This CDR3 region has 12 residues. Between the trimmed V and J ends, which lost 3 bases and 8 bases, there was a span of 9 bases. Germline CDR1 and CDR2: SGDLS and YYNGEE. CDR3 nucleotide sequence: TGTGCCAGCAGCGCCCTCTTGGATGAGCAGTTCTTC. It yields the protein CASSALLDEQFF.

This rearrangement joins TRBV5-1 to TRBJ2-2; 14 bases fit TRBD2. Germline assignment: CDR1 SGHRS and CDR2 YFSETQ. The CDR3 length is 17 residues. V lost 2 bases and J lost 4; bases outside the gene matches: 4. Here the CDR3 reads CASSLGLAGGPTGELFF. In DNA form, the CDR3 reads TGCGCCAGCAGCTTAGGACTAGCGGGAGGTCCCACCGGGGAGCTGTTTTTT.

This clone occurred a few times. The chain uses TRBV2 and TRBJ1-5; D remains unclear. V lost 5 bases and J lost 4, with 12 bases in between. CDR3 size: 14 residues. Germline CDR1 and CDR2: SNHLY and FYNNEI. CDR3 protein: CASSREAHNQPQHF. The CDR3 nucleotides read TGTGCCAGCAGTAGGGAGGCTCATAATCAGCCCCAGCATTTT. Complete variable domain (other parts from reference TRBV2 and TRBJ1-5): EPEVTQTPSHQVTQMGQEVILRCVPISNHLYFYWYRQILGQKVEFLVSFYNNEISEKSEIFDDQFSVERPDGSNFTLKIRSTKLEDSAMYFCASSREAHNQPQHFGDGTRLSIL.